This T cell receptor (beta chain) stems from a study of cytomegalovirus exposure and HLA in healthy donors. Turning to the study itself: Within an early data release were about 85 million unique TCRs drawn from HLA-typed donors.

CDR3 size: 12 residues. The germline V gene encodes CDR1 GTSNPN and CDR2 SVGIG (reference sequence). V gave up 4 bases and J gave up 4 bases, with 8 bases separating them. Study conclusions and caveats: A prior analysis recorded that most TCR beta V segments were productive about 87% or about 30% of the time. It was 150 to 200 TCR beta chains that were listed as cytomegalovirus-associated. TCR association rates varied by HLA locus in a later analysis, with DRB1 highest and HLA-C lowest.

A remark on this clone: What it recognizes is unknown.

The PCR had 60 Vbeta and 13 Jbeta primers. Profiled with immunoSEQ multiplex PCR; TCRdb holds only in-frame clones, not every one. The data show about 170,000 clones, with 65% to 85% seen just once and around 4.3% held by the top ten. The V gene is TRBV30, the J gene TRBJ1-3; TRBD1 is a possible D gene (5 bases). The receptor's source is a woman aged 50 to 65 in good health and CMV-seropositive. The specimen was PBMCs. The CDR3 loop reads CAWKRGGNTIYF. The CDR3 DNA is TGTGCCTGGAAACGGGGGGGAAACACCATATATTTT. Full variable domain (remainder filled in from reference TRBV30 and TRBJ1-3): SQTIHQWPATLVQPVGSPLSLECTVEGTSNPNLYWYRQAAGRGLQLLFYSVGIGQISSEVPQNLSASRPQDRQFILSSKKLLLSDSGFYLCAWKRGGNTIYFGEGSWLTVV.